This TCR beta chain is from a study of siplizumab effects on memory and regulatory T cells. TCR templates, roughly 100,000 per sample, were assayed. The table came from immunoSEQ multiplex PCR; TCRdb's copy has only in-frame clones and leaves some out. The sample gives some 97,000 clones, 94% of which show up once; over 0.55% is in the top ten. CDR1 is KGHSH, CDR2 LQKENI, per germline. With V trimmed by 6 bases and J by 5 bases, 6 bases remained unmatched. CDR3 length: 14 residues. This TCR was recovered from a human donor in good health. The sample comprised Tregs sorted from blood. The gene calls are TRBV18 and TRBJ2-1, with TRBD1 matching over 8 bases. This chain's CDR3 is CASSPGQGDNEQFF. The CDR3 DNA is TGTGCCAGCTCCCCTGGACAGGGAGACAATGAGCAGTTCTTC.